The 26 T cell receptor beta chains below were found in one sample sequenced in a study of shared clonotypes between healthy human individuals. Profiled with immunoSEQ multiplex PCR; TCRdb holds only in-frame clones, not every one. This repertoire shows hundreds of thousands of clones, around 81% found once; its top ten account for 12%. Source material: PBMCs. The receptor set was obtained from a woman between 40 and 55 years old in good health. Some clones in this sample may be carry-over from other donors' samples.

The V gene is TRBV19, the J gene TRBJ2-7; D call uncertain. The CDR3 spans 15 residues. Trimming pared 3 bases from V and 2 bases from J, leaving 14 bases between. Germline assignment: CDR1 LNHDA and CDR2 SQIVND (reference sequence). The CDR3 sequence: CASSIAGPRPYEQYF. The DNA for the CDR3 is TGTGCCAGTAGTATCGCAGGTCCCCGTCCCTACGAGCAGTACTTC.

The table lists this clone with a count of one. The genes are TRBV5-4 and TRBJ2-5, with D maybe TRBD2 (6 bases). Germline values: CDR1 SGHNT, CDR2 YYREEE (reference sequence). V lost 4 bases, J lost 2 bases, and 12 bases lay in between. The CDR3 is 14 residues long. CDR3 coding DNA: TGTGCCAGCAGCATTGGGGCGGGACAAGAGACCCAGTACTTC. Its translation is CASSIGAGQETQYF.

The chain combines TRBV5-1 with TRBJ2-1; D is ambiguous. Trimming stripped 0 bases from V and 8 bases from J, with 15 bases between. Germline CDR1 SGHRS, CDR2 YFSETQ. The CDR3 has 15 residues. The CDR3: CASSLDSPLRYEQFF. DNA for the CDR3: TGCGCCAGCAGCTTGGACTCCCCCTTGAGGTATGAGCAGTTCTTC.

The genes are TRBV15 and TRBJ1-1; D gene ambiguous. The V gene lost 5 bases and the J gene lost 4 bases, with 11 bases spanning the gap. This CDR3 has 13 amino acids. Germline V gene sequence: CDR1 LNHNV, CDR2 YYDKDF (reference sequence). CDR3 sequence: CATSARWGTEAFF. The CDR3 bases are TGTGCCACCAGCGCCAGGTGGGGCACTGAAGCTTTCTTT.

Many counts were recorded for this clone. V is TRBV5-1 and J is TRBJ2-5; tentatively, D is TRBD2 (7 bases). The CDR3 is 17 residues long. Per germline, CDR1 SGHRS and CDR2 YFSETQ. Trimming stripped 0 bases from V and 5 bases from J, with 20 bases between. The CDR3 sequence: CASSLAKGGRAGETQYF. The CDR3, as DNA: TGCGCCAGCAGCTTGGCCAAAGGGGGGAGGGCCGGCGAGACCCAGTACTTC.

The chain employs TRBV5-6 and TRBJ2-5, with TRBD1 identical over 7 bases. There are 16 residues in the CDR3. Trimming removed 2 bases from V and 1 base from J; junction bases left unmatched: 8. CDR1 and CDR2 (germline): SGHDT, YYEEEE. CDR3 in DNA: TGTGCCAGCAGCTTAATCACCACAGGGGCCCAAGAGACCCAGTACTTC. It encodes CASSLITTGAQETQYF.

The V gene is TRBV9, the J gene TRBJ2-3, with D perhaps TRBD1 (7 bases). Trimming took off 0 bases at V and 3 bases at J, with 14 bases between the two ends. Per the germline V gene, CDR1 is SGDLS and CDR2 is YYNGEE. The CDR3 length is 16 residues. The chain's CDR3 is CASSVGRGRRTDTQYF. As DNA, the CDR3 is TGTGCCAGCAGCGTAGGGAGGGGGCGCAGGACAGATACGCAGTATTTT.

The V gene is TRBV7-2, the J gene TRBJ2-3; a weak D match, TRBD1 (6 bases). This CDR3 has 16 residues. Trimming cost V 2 bases and J 3 bases, with 15 bases left between them. Germline-derived CDR1 and CDR2 are SGHTA and FQGNSA. In nucleotides, the CDR3 is TGTGCCAGCAGCTTAAGGACCACAGGGTATACAGATACGCAGTATTTT. As protein: CASSLRTTGYTDTQYF.

The V gene is TRBV27, the J gene TRBJ2-1, with D possibly TRBD1 on 6 matching bases. V was cut by 6 bases and J by 2 bases, with 14 bases left in between. This CDR3 contains 15 residues. Germline V gene data show CDR1 as MNHEY and CDR2 as SMNVEV (reference sequence). The CDR3 DNA is TGTGCCAGCAGGCTCCGGGACACCACCTACAATGAGCAGTTCTTC. Protein: CASRLRDTTYNEQFF.

The rearrangement uses TRBV5-5 and TRBJ1-3; weak D call: TRBD1 (5 bases). The CDR3 extends over 15 amino acids. V shed 4 bases and J shed 0 bases, with 11 bases lying between them. Germline CDR1 and CDR2: SGHKS and YYEKEE (reference sequence). The CDR3 reads CASSRDASSGNTIYF. Written as DNA, the CDR3 is TGTGCCAGCAGCAGGGACGCGAGCTCTGGAAACACCATATATTTT.

The chain carries TRBV18 and TRBJ1-2; tentatively, D is TRBD1 (6 bases). From germline, CDR1 is KGHSH and CDR2 LQKENI. The CDR3 is made up of 13 amino acids. With 4 bases removed from V and 4 bases from J, the gap between germline ends came to 10 bases. Here the CDR3 DNA reads TGTGCCAGCTCACAGGGGGGAAGCTATGGCTACACCTTC. It translates to CASSQGGSYGYTF. Using reference TRBV18 and TRBJ1-2 for the parts outside the CDR3, the full variable domain is NAGVMQNPRHLVRRRGQEARLRCSPMKGHSHVYWYRQLPEEGLKFMVYLQKENIIDESGMPKERFSAEFPKEGPSILRIQQVVRGDSAAYFCASSQGGSYGYTFGSGTRLTVV.

The chain links TRBV15 to TRBJ2-5; 14 bases agree with TRBD2. The CDR3 is 15 amino acids. CDR1 LNHNV and CDR2 YYDKDF come from the germline V gene (reference sequence). With V trimmed by 3 bases and J by 4 bases, 1 base remained unmatched. The CDR3 protein is CATSSGLAGGETQYF. The CDR3 bases are TGTGCCACCAGCAGCGGACTAGCGGGAGGAGAGACCCAGTACTTC.

This rearrangement joins TRBV5-4 to TRBJ2-7, with 7 bases matching TRBD2. The germline CDR1 and CDR2 sequences are SGHNT and YYREEE (reference sequence). Unmatched junction bases numbered 7, after V lost 5 bases and J lost 2 bases. The CDR3 sequence is 14 residues long. Here the CDR3 reads CASRRSGETYEQYF. The CDR3, as DNA: TGTGCCAGCAGAAGAAGCGGGGAAACCTACGAGCAGTACTTC.

This chain joins TRBV25-1 and TRBJ2-5; D unresolved. There are 14 residues in the CDR3. Deletions cut 6 bases from V and 5 bases from J, with 16 bases between. The germline V gene encodes CDR1 MGHDK and CDR2 SYGVNS. The CDR3 DNA reads as TGTGCCAGCAGCGGCCTACCACGCATCGAGACCCAGTACTTC. It specifies CASSGLPRIETQYF.

Here the CDR3 DNA reads TGTGCCAGCAGTTTAGGGCGGGGGACCTCCTACGAGCAGTACTTC. This codes for CASSLGRGTSYEQYF. The chain carries TRBV27 and TRBJ2-7; 7 positions match TRBD2. Trimming removed 2 bases from V and 0 bases from J; junction bases left unmatched: 4. Germline values: CDR1 MNHEY, CDR2 SMNVEV (reference sequence). The CDR3 sequence is 15 residues long.

V gene TRBV9 combines with J gene TRBJ1-1; no firm D call. From germline, CDR1 is SGDLS and CDR2 YYNGEE. The length of the CDR3 is 14 residues. V was shortened by 0 bases and J by 0 bases, with 6 bases between the two germline ends. The CDR3 nucleotides read TGTGCCAGCAGCGTAGGGGTTATGAACACTGAAGCTTTCTTT. Residues: CASSVGVMNTEAFF.

The chain combines TRBV7-2 with TRBJ2-3, with TRBD2 matching 11 bases. The trim removed 4 bases at V and 1 base at J, leaving 4 bases unmatched. CDR1 is SGHTA, CDR2 FQGNSA, per germline. The CDR3 length is 16 residues. CDR3 region: CASSSGTSGGTDTQYF. The CDR3 DNA reads as TGTGCCAGCAGCTCCGGGACTAGCGGAGGCACAGATACGCAGTATTTT.

This clone was seen just once. The chain is built from TRBV7-8 and TRBJ1-2, with D maybe TRBD1 (5 bases). Germline V gene sequence: CDR1 SGHVS, CDR2 FQNEAQ. The CDR3 extends over 17 amino acids. With 5 bases removed from V and 5 bases from J, the gap between germline ends came to 24 bases. The CDR3 region has the DNA TGTGCCAGCAGCCTCGGCGGGGCGGGTGGGTTTGGTTATGGCTACACCTTC. Translating it yields CASSLGGAGGFGYGYTF.

This chain uses TRBV19 with TRBJ2-7; no clear D. The CDR3 is 15 amino acids. The V gene lost 6 bases and the J gene lost 2 bases, with 17 bases spanning the gap. Germline assignment: CDR1 LNHDA and CDR2 SQIVND (reference sequence). The CDR3 DNA reads TGTGCCAGTAGGGAAAACTTTAAATCGACCTACGAGCAGTACTTC. This translates into CASRENFKSTYEQYF.

CDR3 region: CASRAGGNTEAFF. CDR3 coding DNA: TGTGCCAGCAGAGCGGGTGGGAACACTGAAGCTTTCTTT. V usage is TRBV6-4 and J usage is TRBJ1-1; D ambiguous. Germline lookup yields CDR1 MRHNA and CDR2 SNTAGT. CDR3 length: 13 amino acids. V lost 6 bases and J 1 base, leaving 9 bases between the germline ends.

The chain joins TRBV5-8 to TRBJ1-4; D is perhaps TRBD1 (5 bases). This CDR3 region has 15 residues. V was cut by 0 bases and J by 3 bases, with 9 bases left in between. Germline V gene data show CDR1 as SGHTS and CDR2 as YDEGEE. The CDR3 spells CASSLEGAPNEKLFF. CDR3 coding DNA: TGTGCCAGCAGCTTGGAAGGGGCACCTAATGAAAAACTGTTTTTT.

The rearrangement links TRBV10-1 to TRBJ2-2; TRBD1 agrees at 11 bases. Germline V gene data show CDR1 as WNHNN and CDR2 as SYGVQD (reference sequence). The V segment lost 9 bases and the J segment 5 bases; nucleotides outside the gene matches: 5. This CDR3 spans 14 amino acids. As DNA, the CDR3 is TGCGCCAGAACGGACAGGGGGCCTACCGGGGAGCTGTTTTTT. This codes for CARTDRGPTGELFF.

V gene TRBV6-6 combines with J gene TRBJ2-1; TRBD1 might be the D (6 bases). Germline CDR1 is MNHNY and CDR2 is SVGAGI (reference sequence). Trimming pared 0 bases from V and 7 bases from J, leaving 10 bases between. This CDR3 has 14 amino acids. CDR3 bases: TGTGCCAGCAGTTACTCGACAGGATTAAATGAGCAGTTCTTC. It is translated as CASSYSTGLNEQFF.

V and J are TRBV10-3 and TRBJ2-1; 8 nucleotides agree with TRBD2. Germline CDR1 reads ENHRY; CDR2 reads SYGVKD. The CDR3 sequence is 16 residues long. Trimming cost V 3 bases and J 6 bases; bases outside gene matches: 10. The chain's CDR3 is CAISERTSKSRNEQFF. The DNA of the CDR3 is TGTGCCATCAGTGAAAGGACTAGCAAATCTCGCAATGAGCAGTTCTTC.

The chain combines TRBV7-6 with TRBJ2-3; the D is unclear. V was cut by 7 bases and J by 4 bases, with 15 bases left in between. This CDR3 has 14 amino acids. Per the germline V gene, CDR1 is SGHVS and CDR2 is FNYEAQ. The CDR3 coding sequence is TGTGCCAGCACACGGACGGGCGGACCAGATACGCAGTATTTT. The encoded protein is CASTRTGGPDTQYF.

This chain connects TRBV11-2 to TRBJ2-1; a weak D match, TRBD2 (6 bases). V lost 0 bases, J lost 8 bases, and 14 bases lay in between. The CDR3 is 15 residues long. Germline lookup yields CDR1 SGHAT and CDR2 FQNNGV. In DNA form, the CDR3 reads TGTGCCAGCAGCTTAGAGTACGGGAGCGGCGATGAGCAGTTCTTC. Its translation is CASSLEYGSGDEQFF.